Below, 30 T cell receptor beta chains from the same sample are listed, as sequenced in a study of blood T cell repertoires in COVID-19. Profiling relied on immunoSEQ multiplex PCR, and the TCRdb table lists in-frame clones only, not all of them. The sample has around 190,000 clones, roughly 82% seen once; the top ten hold about 7.8%. The sequenced material came from peripheral blood. These receptors all come from a woman in her sixties or seventies with COVID-19, enrolled during active disease.

The CDR3 protein is CASSSLTSGGGYQYF. Written as DNA, the CDR3 is TGTGCCAGCAGCTCACTGACTAGCGGAGGAGGGTACCAGTACTTC. The chain is built from TRBV11-2 and TRBJ2-5; 9 bases match TRBD2. Per the germline V gene, CDR1 is SGHAT and CDR2 is FQNNGV. V trimming: 4 bases; J trimming: 10 bases; junction bases outside the gene matches: 13. The CDR3 has 15 residues. Complete variable domain (other parts from reference TRBV11-2 and TRBJ2-5): EAGVAQSPRYKIIEKRQSVAFWCNPISGHATLYWYQQILGQGPKLLIQFQNNGVVDDSQLPKDRFSAERLKGVDSTLKIQPAKLEDSAVYLCASSSLTSGGGYQYFGPGTRLLVL.

The chain employs TRBV4-1 and TRBJ2-5, with TRBD1 as a possible D gene (7 bases). The V end was cut by 0 bases, the J end by 6 bases, with 20 bases between. CDR3 size: 17 residues. CDR1 and CDR2 (germline): MGHRA, YSYEKL. The DNA of the CDR3 is TGCGCCAGCAGCCAAGATTTAGGAGGGGGCGGTGTCAAGACCCAGTACTTC. This sequence encodes CASSQDLGGGGVKTQYF.

This chain links TRBV4-1 with TRBJ2-1; TRBD2 matches at 9 bases. J lost 4 bases, V lost 1 base, and 5 bases had no gene match. Germline V gene lookup returns CDR1 MGHRA and CDR2 YSYEKL. The CDR3 covers 16 residues. The chain's CDR3 is CASSQVELAGYNEQFF. DNA of the CDR3: TGCGCCAGCAGCCAAGTCGAGCTAGCGGGATACAATGAGCAGTTCTTC.

The gene calls are TRBV28 and TRBJ2-5; maybe TRBD1 (6 bases). V was clipped by 3 bases and J by 7 bases, with 12 bases between them. Germline CDR1 reads MDHEN; CDR2 reads SYDVKM. CDR3 length equals 13 residues. The CDR3 sequence: CASSFNREGTQYF. CDR3 nucleotides: TGTGCCAGCAGTTTTAACAGGGAAGGGACCCAGTACTTC. Full variable domain (missing parts from reference TRBV28 and TRBJ2-5): DVKVTQSSRYLVKRTGEKVFLECVQDMDHENMFWYRQDPGLGLRLIYFSYDVKMKEKGDIPEGYSVSREKKERFSLILESASTNQTSMYLCASSFNREGTQYFGPGTRLLVL.

V usage is TRBV24-1 and J usage is TRBJ2-2; 9 positions match TRBD2. The CDR3 is made up of 16 amino acids. V lost 4 bases, J lost 6 bases, and 8 bases stayed unmatched. The germline CDR1 and CDR2 sequences are KGHDR and SFDVKD. The CDR3 sequence is CATSELTSGLSGELFF. The CDR3, as DNA: TGTGCCACCAGTGAACTGACTAGCGGACTATCCGGGGAGCTGTTTTTT.

The rearrangement uses TRBV18 and TRBJ2-1; TRBD1 aligns across 8 bases. The V segment lost 0 bases and the J segment 5 bases; nucleotides outside the gene matches: 9. This CDR3 has 17 amino acids. The germline gives CDR1 KGHSH, CDR2 LQKENI. The CDR3 here is CASSPPYRTGRHNEQFF. CDR3 nucleotides: TGTGCCAGCTCACCACCCTACCGGACAGGGAGACACAATGAGCAGTTCTTC.

The rearrangement uses TRBV19 and TRBJ1-6; weak D call: TRBD1 (6 bases). CDR3 size: 14 residues. CDR1 is LNHDA, CDR2 SQIVND, per germline (reference sequence). V lost 8 bases, J lost 5 bases, and 13 bases lay in between. CDR3 region: CASRHRVDNSPLHF. The CDR3 DNA sequence: TGTGCCAGTCGCCACAGGGTTGATAATTCACCCCTCCACTTT.

The rearrangement joins TRBV9 to TRBJ2-7, with no clear D. This CDR3 contains 15 residues. V lost 3 bases to trimming and J lost 3 bases, with 16 bases between them. CDR1 SGDLS and CDR2 YYNGEE come from the germline V gene. The CDR3 is CASSAQPADNYEQYF. The CDR3 nucleotides are TGTGCCAGCAGCGCACAACCCGCGGATAACTACGAGCAGTACTTC.

V gene TRBV9 combines with J gene TRBJ2-1; D is ambiguous. This CDR3 has 15 amino acids. Germline values: CDR1 SGDLS, CDR2 YYNGEE. The V gene lost 2 bases and the J gene lost 0 bases, with 9 bases spanning the gap. CDR3 in DNA: TGTGCCAGCAGCGTTACGGAGAGCTCCTACAATGAGCAGTTCTTC. This encodes CASSVTESSYNEQFF.

This clone has only a few counts. The CDR3: CASARQVLETQYF. CDR3 nucleotide sequence: TGTGCCAGCGCAAGACAGGTCTTGGAGACCCAGTACTTC. The rearrangement uses TRBV5-6 and TRBJ2-5, with a weak D call TRBD1 (6 bases). This CDR3 region has 13 residues. Trimming shortened V by 7 bases and J by 5 bases, and 15 bases separated the two germline ends. Germline CDR1 reads SGHDT; CDR2 reads YYEEEE.

CDR3 loop: CASSFEGALTGELFF. The CDR3, as DNA: TGTGCCAGCAGCTTCGAGGGGGCTCTCACCGGGGAGCTGTTTTTT. The gene calls are TRBV7-8 and TRBJ2-2, with 7 bases matching TRBD1. With 3 bases clipped from V and 4 bases from J, the junction kept 5 bases outside the gene matches. The germline gives CDR1 SGHVS, CDR2 FQNEAQ. CDR3 length: 15 residues.

This chain links TRBV28 with TRBJ1-1, with 8 bases fitting TRBD1. The trim removed 5 bases at V and 1 base at J, leaving 6 bases unmatched. Germline assignment: CDR1 MDHEN and CDR2 SYDVKM. This CDR3 comprises 15 residues. The CDR3 loop is CASSPFGQGNTEAFF. Written as DNA, the CDR3 is TGTGCCAGCAGTCCCTTCGGACAGGGGAACACTGAAGCTTTCTTT.

The V and J genes are TRBV6-6 and TRBJ1-1, with D possibly TRBD1 on 6 matching bases. This CDR3 is 13 amino acids long. CDR1 is MNHNY, CDR2 SVGAGI, per germline (reference sequence). The V end was cut by 5 bases, the J end by 4 bases, with 11 bases between. CDR3 nucleotide sequence: TGTGCCAGCAGTCGGGGGGCGGGCACTGAAGCTTTCTTT. Its protein is CASSRGAGTEAFF.

This rearrangement joins TRBV5-4 to TRBJ2-7, with TRBD2 matching 8 bases. The V and J ends lost 0 bases and 6 bases, in that order; junction bases with no gene match: 8. The CDR3 is 15 residues long. Germline V lookup: CDR1 SGHNT, CDR2 YYREEE (reference sequence). CDR3 nucleotides: TGTGCCAGCAGCTTGGGGCGAGCGGGAGCTTTCGAGCAGTACTTC. Its protein is CASSLGRAGAFEQYF.

The genes are TRBV19 and TRBJ1-1; D may be TRBD1 (5 bases). Germline lookup yields CDR1 LNHDA and CDR2 SQIVND (reference sequence). The CDR3 is 13 amino acids. V was pared by 8 bases and J by 4 bases, with 14 bases between. As DNA, the CDR3 is TGTGCCAGTCGCAGGGCGGTGGGCACTGAAGCTTTCTTT. This encodes CASRRAVGTEAFF. The complete variable domain, with remaining parts taken from reference TRBV19 and TRBJ1-1, reads DGGITQSPKYLFRKEGQNVTLSCEQNLNHDAMYWYRQDPGQGLRLIYYSQIVNDFQKGDIAEGYSVSREKKESFPLTVTSAQKNPTAFYLCASRRAVGTEAFFGQGTRLTVV.

J is TRBJ2-1 and V is TRBV7-3; 12 nucleotides align to TRBD2. Germline trimming cut 4 bases from V and 2 bases from J; bases unmatched to any gene: 15. Germline V gene lookup returns CDR1 SGHTA and CDR2 FQGTGA. The CDR3 runs 20 residues. The CDR3 reads CASSSKGRVLAGGAYNEQFF. The CDR3 nucleotides are TGTGCCAGCAGCTCCAAAGGGAGGGTACTAGCGGGGGGCGCCTACAATGAGCAGTTCTTC.

The rearrangement joins TRBV27 to TRBJ1-2; 8 nucleotides line up with TRBD1. V dropped 6 bases and J dropped 4; count of bases not matched to a gene: 13. The CDR3 covers 16 residues. Per the germline V gene, CDR1 is MNHEY and CDR2 is SMNVEV (reference sequence). The CDR3, as DNA: TGTGCCAGCAGCTCACGGGAGTCAGGGGGCGCCTATGGCTACACCTTC. Its translation is CASSSRESGGAYGYTF.

The chain links TRBV7-2 to TRBJ2-2; D might be TRBD2 (6 bases). The germline V gene has CDR1 SGHTA and CDR2 FQGNSA. V was cut by 8 bases and J by 0 bases, with 13 bases left in between. The CDR3 has 15 residues. The CDR3 region is CASRGGVANTGELFF. As DNA, the CDR3 is TGTGCCAGCCGCGGCGGGGTCGCGAACACCGGGGAGCTGTTTTTT.

V is TRBV10-3 and J is TRBJ2-3; TRBD2 matches 7 bases. V gave up 3 bases and J gave up 4 bases; unmatched junction bases: 10. The CDR3 has 16 amino acids. Looked up from germline, CDR1 is ENHRY and CDR2 is SYGVKD. In DNA form, the CDR3 reads TGTGCCATCAGTGACCCGACTAAAGCGGGATCAGATACGCAGTATTTT. It codes for CAISDPTKAGSDTQYF.

The chain uses TRBV11-3 and TRBJ2-1; 8 positions match TRBD2. The V and J ends lost 5 bases and 0 bases, in that order; junction bases with no gene match: 3. The germline V gene has CDR1 SGHNT and CDR2 YENEEA. This CDR3 has 15 residues. In DNA, the CDR3 is TGTGCCAGCAGCACCGGGACTAGCTCCTACAATGAGCAGTTCTTC. This gives the protein CASSTGTSSYNEQFF. Looking up the rest from reference TRBV11-3 and TRBJ2-1 gives the full variable domain: EAGVVQSPRYKIIEKKQPVAFWCNPISGHNTLYWYLQNLGQGPELLIRYENEEAVDDSQLPKDRFSAERLKGVDSTLKIQPAELGDSAVYLCASSTGTSSYNEQFFGPGTRLTVL.

The chain is built from TRBV27 and TRBJ2-7; 12 nucleotides agree with TRBD2. Germline V CDR1 and CDR2: MNHEY, SMNVEV (reference sequence). The trim removed 3 bases at V and 3 bases at J, leaving 6 bases unmatched. The CDR3 is 16 residues long. The CDR3 protein is CASSFHTSGRRYEQYF. Written as DNA, the CDR3 is TGTGCCAGCAGTTTCCACACTAGCGGGAGGCGCTACGAGCAGTACTTC.

The J gene is TRBJ2-7, the V gene TRBV3-1 (or the pseudogene TRBV3-2); perhaps TRBD1 as D (6 bases). This CDR3 is built from 13 residues. V was clipped by 4 bases and J by 7 bases, with 14 bases between them. Germline loops: CDR1 LGHDT, CDR2 YNNKEL (reference sequence). The CDR3 loop reads CASSPTWGQEQYV. CDR3 in DNA: TGTGCCAGCAGCCCGACTTGGGGGCAAGAGCAGTACGTC.

In this sample, this clone turned up once. The chain combines TRBV28 with TRBJ2-7; D is perhaps TRBD2 (6 bases). CDR3 length: 15 residues. The V gene's germline CDR1 is MDHEN and CDR2 SYDVKM. Trimming stripped 7 bases from V and 0 bases from J, with 16 bases between. The CDR3: CASNPPSGSSYEQYF. CDR3 DNA sequence: TGTGCCAGCAACCCTCCCTCCGGGAGCTCCTACGAGCAGTACTTC.

The V call is TRBV30, the J call TRBJ1-6, with D tentatively TRBD1 (6 bases). Per the germline V gene, CDR1 is GTSNPN and CDR2 is SVGIG (reference sequence). V was trimmed by 2 bases and J by 8 bases, leaving 16 bases between them. The CDR3 contains 15 residues. CDR3 loop: CAWSPLDRNYSPLHF. The DNA of the CDR3 is TGTGCCTGGAGTCCTCTCGACAGGAATTATTCACCCCTCCACTTT. The variable domain in full, with the rest retrieved from reference TRBV30 and TRBJ1-6, is SQTIHQWPATLVQPVGSPLSLECTVEGTSNPNLYWYRQAAGRGLQLLFYSVGIGQISSEVPQNLSASRPQDRQFILSSKKLLLSDSGFYLCAWSPLDRNYSPLHFGNGTRLTVT.

This clone showed up just a few times. This chain connects TRBV6-6 to TRBJ2-1; 9 bases line up with TRBD1. Germline assignment: CDR1 MNHNY and CDR2 SVGAGI (reference sequence). The CDR3 has 14 residues. V dropped 7 bases and J dropped 2; count of bases not matched to a gene: 3. CDR3 protein: CASTGTGTYNEQFF. Here the CDR3 DNA reads TGTGCCAGCACCGGGACAGGGACCTACAATGAGCAGTTCTTC.

The chain recombines TRBV5-1 with TRBJ1-1, with D uncertain. Germline V gene sequence: CDR1 SGHRS, CDR2 YFSETQ. The CDR3 totals 14 residues. V was trimmed by 4 bases and J by 2 bases, leaving 12 bases between them. The CDR3 sequence is CASSPSLSNTEAFF. The DNA of the CDR3 is TGCGCCAGCAGCCCCTCCCTTAGTAACACTGAAGCTTTCTTT.

The rearrangement links TRBV12-5 to TRBJ1-5; weak D call: TRBD1 (5 bases). V was clipped by 2 bases and J by 5 bases, with 10 bases between them. CDR3 length equals 14 residues. Germline CDR1 LGHNT, CDR2 FRNRAP. The CDR3 region is CASGLLDKDQPQHF. CDR3 sequence (DNA): TGTGCTAGTGGTTTGTTGGACAAGGATCAGCCCCAGCATTTT.

J is TRBJ2-7 and V is TRBV9, with D unresolved. V was cut by 0 bases and J by 2 bases, with 9 bases left in between. The CDR3 totals 14 residues. CDR1 is SGDLS and CDR2 is YYNGEE in the germline V gene. CDR3 bases: TGTGCCAGCAGCGTAGCGGCAGGTCCCTACGAGCAGTACTTC. As protein: CASSVAAGPYEQYF.

The chain links TRBV11-3 to TRBJ2-1, with 10 positions matching TRBD2. The CDR3 loop spans 15 amino acids. Germline CDR1 reads SGHNT; CDR2 reads YENEEA. The V and J ends lost 3 bases and 5 bases, in that order; junction bases with no gene match: 4. CDR3 loop: CASSLTSGPNNEQFF. The CDR3 DNA follows: TGTGCCAGCAGCTTGACTAGCGGGCCTAACAATGAGCAGTTCTTC.

This clone was seen just once. The chain combines TRBV6-6 with TRBJ2-2; D remains unclear. Germline V gives CDR1 MNHNY, CDR2 SVGAGI (reference sequence). The CDR3 contains 14 residues. Trimming removed 11 bases from V and 5 bases from J, with 18 bases in between. CDR3: CALANYYPTGELFF. CDR3 coding DNA: TGTGCCCTCGCTAACTACTACCCAACCGGGGAGCTGTTTTTT.